Listed below are T cell receptor beta chains from one sample, sequenced in a study of breast tumors, draining lymph nodes, adjacent tissues. TCRdb independently ran MiXCR on the multiplex PCR reads; one entry per CDR3 protein. This sample has 14,000 or so distinct CDR3 sequences, with roughly three fifths found just once. Specimen: tumor-adjacent breast tissue. These TCRs come from a female donor with breast cancer. Some clones in this sample may be carry-over from other donors' samples. CDR3s include the opening cysteine and the closing phenylalanine or tryptophan. Each record gives: D gene, clone size, V gene, J gene, CDR3 DNA, CDR3 protein. D genes are given only for firm matches. Only part of the rows carry a size: once, few, many, or a class if the clone is expanded.

>TRBD1|-|TRBV2|TRBJ2-7
TGTGCCAGCAGAGGGGGACAGCCTATTTCGTACTTC
CASRGGQPISYF
>TRBD1|many|TRBV6-5|TRBJ2-5
TGTGCCAGCAGTGGGCGCAGGGGGCAAGAGACCCAGTACTTC
CASSGRRGQETQYF
>TRBD2|-|TRBV10-3|TRBJ2-7
TGTGCCATCAGTGAGTTCGGGACTAGCGCTACCTACGAGCAGTACTTC
CAISEFGTSATYEQYF
>TRBD2|medium-sized|TRBV20-1|TRBJ2-1
TGCAGTGCTAGATCCGACAGACTAGCGGGAGGGCACCCCAATGAGCAGTTCTTC
CSARSDRLAGGHPNEQFF
>TRBD1|-|TRBV27|TRBJ2-6
TGTGCCAGCAGTGGGACAGGGGGCTCTGGGGCCAACGTCCTGACTTTC
CASSGTGGSGANVLTF
>-|-|TRBV9|TRBJ1-1
TGTGCCAGCAGCATAGGGGTTGACGGGACTGAAGCTTCCTTT
CASSIGVDGTEASF
>TRBD1|-|TRBV2|TRBJ2-2
TGTGCCAGCAGTGATGGACAGGCCCTACCGAACACCGGGGAGCTGTTTTTT
CASSDGQALPNTGELFF
>-|medium-sized|TRBV4-3|TRBJ2-7
TGCGCCAGCAGCCAAGGGGTCGGGGCAGTTAACGAGCAGTACTTC
CASSQGVGAVNEQYF
>TRBD2|-|TRBV7-2|TRBJ2-6
TGTGCCAGCAGCTTAGATGTAGCGGGAGCCCCTGGGGCCAACGTCCTGACTTTC
CASSLDVAGAPGANVLTF
>TRBD2|once|TRBV7-2|TRBJ2-1
TGTGCCAGCAGCTTAGTGGGACTAGCGGGAGGGTCTGAGCAGTTCTTC
CASSLVGLAGGSEQFF
>-|-|TRBV29-1|TRBJ2-7
TGCAGCGTTGAAGATGCCGGCTACGAGCAGTACTTC
CSVEDAGYEQYF
>-|-|TRBV29-1|TRBJ1-5
TGCAGCGTTGGAGGGACACCCGATCAGCCCCAGCATTTT
CSVGGTPDQPQHF
>-|-|TRBV29-1|TRBJ1-2
TGCAGCGTTGGTGGCAGTAGGCGCTACACCTTC
CSVGGSRRYTF
>-|-|TRBV9|TRBJ2-6
TGTGCCAGCAGCGTCGGCCATGGGACCTACGTCCTGACTTTC
CASSVGHGTYVLTF
>TRBD2|-|TRBV9|TRBJ2-3
TGTGCCAGCAGCCCGTCCGGGACTAGCGGGAGCACAGATACGCAGTATTTT
CASSPSGTSGSTDTQYF
>-|-|TRBV11-3|TRBJ2-7
TGTGCCAGCAGGACTACGGACAGCTCCTACGAGCAGTACTTC
CASRTTDSSYEQYF
>TRBD2|-|TRBV19|TRBJ2-1
TGTGCCAGTGCCCAAGCGGGGGCCTACAATGAGCAGTTCTTC
CASAQAGAYNEQFF
>-|few|TRBV7-9|TRBJ2-5
TGTGCTAGCAGCCATGGGCCTCAAGAGACCCAGTACTTC
CASSHGPQETQYF
>TRBD2|-|TRBV9|TRBJ2-3
TGTGCCAGCAGCCCGTCCGGGACTAGCGGGAGGCAACGGACAGATACGCAGTATTTT
CASSPSGTSGRQRTDTQYF
>-|-|TRBV7-9|TRBJ2-3
TGTGCCAGCAGCGCCCGACTAACGGGAGGCACAGATACGCAGTATTTT
CASSARLTGGTDTQYF
>-|-|TRBV29-1|TRBJ2-3
TGCAGCGTGGGGATTGGAGATACGCAGTATTTT
CSVGIGDTQYF
>TRBD2|many|TRBV30|TRBJ2-3
TGTGCCTGGACTAGCGGGAGGGAGGCAGATACGCAGTATTTT
CAWTSGREADTQYF
>-|-|TRBV10-3|TRBJ1-4
TGTGCCATCAGTGGCAGGGTCGGTGAAAAACTGTTTTTT
CAISGRVGEKLFF
>-|many|TRBV29-1|TRBJ2-5
TGCAGCGTTGCGGAGGGGGTAGGAGAGACCCAGTACTTC
CSVAEGVGETQYF
>TRBD2|-|TRBV9|TRBJ2-5
TGTGCCAGCAGCCCGTCCGGGACTAGCGGGAATAAAGAGACCCAGTACTTC
CASSPSGTSGNKETQYF
>TRBD2|-|TRBV7-2|TRBJ2-7
TGTGCCAGCAGTACCCTTTCACGAACTAGCGGGAGGGCATACGAGCAGTACTTC
CASSTLSRTSGRAYEQYF
>-|once|TRBV2|TRBJ1-1
TGTGCCAGCAAAGGGACACACACTGAAGCTTTCTTT
CASKGTHTEAFF